The source of this T cell receptor beta chain is a study of T cell responses to AZD1222 COVID-19 vaccine. CDR3 length: 16 residues. Germline assignment: CDR1 LGHNA and CDR2 YSLEER. V shed 4 bases and J 10 bases; nucleotides not matched to a gene: 11. Study-wide findings and caveats: Once two AZD1222 doses were given, Spike-specific TCR breadth and depth went up.

For this clone: Its antigen is not identified.

The data were produced by immunoSEQ multiplex PCR, yet TCRdb's version contains in-frame clones alone and is incomplete. Among over 110,000 clones, 85% to 95% were seen once, and the ten largest hold 4.5% to 5.5%. The specimen was peripheral blood, collected on day 0 of AZD1222 vaccination. This rearrangement joins TRBV4-3 to TRBJ1-4, with 11 bases lining up with TRBD1. This clonotype was obtained from an adult in good health. CDR3 amino acids: CASSPTPGTGGLKLFF. CDR3 bases: TGCGCCAGCAGCCCAACCCCCGGGACAGGGGGGTTAAAACTGTTTTTT.